A selection of T cell receptor beta chains follows, all from one sample in a study of radiotherapy plus CTLA-4 blockade in lung cancer. The repertoire was sequenced with immunoSEQ multiplex PCR; TCRdb's copy has only in-frame clones and lacks some. The table includes 55,000 to 85,000 clones, 76% detected once. The sequencing here drew on peripheral blood, taken from a patient treated with radiotherapy plus ipilimumab. All receptors come from a human donor with non-small cell lung cancer whose response to radiotherapy plus ipilimumab could not be evaluated. Some clones in this sample may be carry-over from other donors' samples. Both conserved end residues are part of each CDR3. Fields, in order: V gene, clone size, D gene, J gene, CDR3 protein, CDR3 DNA. The D gene is left open where the match is weak. Only some rows state a clone size, as once, few, many or a class for expanded clones.

V gene: TRBV7-9; clone size: -; D gene: -; J gene: TRBJ1-6; CDR3 protein: CASSLRRQALGSPLHF; CDR3 DNA: TGTGCCAGCAGCTTACGGAGACAGGCCCTTGGTTCACCCCTCCACTTT
V gene: TRBV28; clone size: -; D gene: TRBD1; J gene: TRBJ2-7; CDR3 protein: CASSLSPGQGGYEQYF; CDR3 DNA: TGTGCCAGCAGTTTAAGTCCCGGACAGGGGGGTTACGAGCAGTACTTC
V gene: TRBV10-3; clone size: few; D gene: -; J gene: TRBJ2-7; CDR3 protein: CAISEGSRSYEQYF; CDR3 DNA: TGTGCCATCAGTGAGGGGAGCAGGAGCTACGAGCAGTACTTC
V gene: TRBV5-1; clone size: few; D gene: -; J gene: TRBJ2-3; CDR3 protein: CASSRSGGGTDTQYF; CDR3 DNA: TGCGCCAGCAGTCGTAGTGGCGGGGGCACAGATACGCAGTATTTT
V gene: TRBV5-8; clone size: -; D gene: -; J gene: TRBJ1-5; CDR3 protein: CASSLSGDSNQPQHF; CDR3 DNA: TGTGCCAGCAGCTTGTCAGGGGATAGCAATCAGCCCCAGCATTTT
V gene: TRBV7-9; clone size: -; D gene: -; J gene: TRBJ1-1; CDR3 protein: CASSLESNTEAFF; CDR3 DNA: TGTGCCAGCAGCTTGGAGTCGAACACTGAAGCTTTCTTT
V gene: TRBV18; clone size: -; D gene: TRBD1; J gene: TRBJ1-1; CDR3 protein: CASSPLGGSNTEAFF; CDR3 DNA: TGTGCCAGCTCACCACTAGGGGGCTCGAACACTGAAGCTTTCTTT
V gene: TRBV9; clone size: few; D gene: TRBD2; J gene: TRBJ2-1; CDR3 protein: CASSADPGGLDEQFF; CDR3 DNA: TGTGCCAGCAGCGCGGACCCGGGGGGGCTAGATGAGCAGTTCTTC
V gene: TRBV7-2; clone size: -; D gene: -; J gene: TRBJ1-2; CDR3 protein: CASSSTGLLNYGYTF; CDR3 DNA: TGTGCCAGCAGCTCCACGGGACTCCTAAACTATGGCTACACCTTC
V gene: TRBV5-1; clone size: once; D gene: TRBD1; J gene: TRBJ2-7; CDR3 protein: CASSLTGGQDEQYF; CDR3 DNA: TGCGCCAGCAGCTTGACAGGGGGCCAGGACGAGCAGTACTTC
V gene: TRBV5-1; clone size: -; D gene: TRBD2; J gene: TRBJ2-5; CDR3 protein: CASRSTPGGETQYF; CDR3 DNA: TGCGCCAGCAGGAGCACACCGGGGGGAGAGACCCAGTACTTC
V gene: TRBV7-9; clone size: few; D gene: TRBD1; J gene: TRBJ1-1; CDR3 protein: CASRWTGANEAFF; CDR3 DNA: TGTGCCAGCAGGTGGACAGGGGCTAATGAAGCTTTCTTT
V gene: TRBV28; clone size: -; D gene: TRBD1; J gene: TRBJ1-4; CDR3 protein: CASSRGQANEKLFF; CDR3 DNA: TGTGCCAGCAGTCGGGGACAGGCTAATGAAAAACTGTTTTTT
V gene: TRBV10-3; clone size: -; D gene: -; J gene: TRBJ2-1; CDR3 protein: CAISDPEGGSNEQFF; CDR3 DNA: TGTGCCATCAGTGACCCCGAGGGGGGGTCCAATGAGCAGTTCTTC
V gene: TRBV4-3; clone size: -; D gene: -; J gene: TRBJ1-4; CDR3 protein: CASSQGVNEKLSF; CDR3 DNA: TGCGCCAGCAGCCAAGGAGTTAATGAAAAACTGTCTTTT
V gene: TRBV4-3; clone size: -; D gene: -; J gene: TRBJ1-2; CDR3 protein: CASSQDLPIGERRGYTF; CDR3 DNA: TGCGCCAGCAGCCAAGACCTCCCGATCGGGGAAAGGAGGGGCTACACCTTC
V gene: TRBV27; clone size: few; D gene: TRBD2; J gene: TRBJ2-1; CDR3 protein: CASSLYPTSGEYNEQFF; CDR3 DNA: TGTGCCAGCAGTTTATACCCGACTAGCGGGGAATACAATGAGCAGTTCTTC
V gene: TRBV19; clone size: -; D gene: -; J gene: TRBJ1-1; CDR3 protein: CASRETGRTEAFF; CDR3 DNA: TGTGCCAGTAGGGAGACAGGCCGGACTGAAGCTTTCTTT
V gene: TRBV5-6; clone size: -; D gene: -; J gene: TRBJ2-1; CDR3 protein: CASSLWRTYNEQFF; CDR3 DNA: TGTGCCAGCAGCTTGTGGCGGACTTACAATGAGCAGTTCTTC
V gene: TRBV5-1; clone size: -; D gene: -; J gene: TRBJ2-7; CDR3 protein: CASRASSNEQYF; CDR3 DNA: TGCGCCAGCAGGGCTAGCAGTAACGAGCAGTACTTC
V gene: TRBV6-4; clone size: -; D gene: TRBD1; J gene: TRBJ2-6; CDR3 protein: CASSPQTGGALSGANVLTF; CDR3 DNA: TGTGCCAGCAGCCCTCAGACAGGGGGCGCGTTGTCTGGGGCCAACGTCCTGACTTTC
V gene: TRBV4-1; clone size: -; D gene: TRBD2; J gene: TRBJ2-1; CDR3 protein: CASSQRGFYNEQFF; CDR3 DNA: TGCGCCAGCAGCCAGCGGGGGTTCTACAATGAGCAGTTCTTC
V gene: TRBV18; clone size: -; D gene: TRBD2; J gene: TRBJ2-3; CDR3 protein: CASSPRAGADTQYF; CDR3 DNA: TGTGCCAGCTCACCGCGAGCGGGGGCAGATACGCAGTATTTT
V gene: TRBV7-3; clone size: -; D gene: TRBD2; J gene: TRBJ2-1; CDR3 protein: CASSLMGLGEGQFF; CDR3 DNA: TGTGCCAGCAGCTTAATGGGACTAGGTGAGGGGCAGTTCTTC
V gene: TRBV28; clone size: -; D gene: -; J gene: TRBJ1-1; CDR3 protein: CASSLAPVLNTEAFF; CDR3 DNA: TGTGCCAGCAGTTTAGCGCCTGTCCTGAACACTGAAGCTTTCTTT
V gene: TRBV4-1; clone size: -; D gene: TRBD2; J gene: TRBJ2-2; CDR3 protein: CASSQRSSGGPGTGELFF; CDR3 DNA: TGCGCCAGCAGCCAACGGTCTAGCGGGGGGCCAGGGACCGGGGAGCTGTTTTTT
V gene: TRBV2; clone size: -; D gene: TRBD1; J gene: TRBJ1-3; CDR3 protein: CASSDPDRAGNTIYF; CDR3 DNA: TGTGCCAGCAGTGATCCCGACAGGGCTGGAAACACCATATATTTT
V gene: TRBV11-3; clone size: -; D gene: -; J gene: TRBJ2-7; CDR3 protein: CASSLGRASYEQYF; CDR3 DNA: TGTGCCAGCAGCTTAGGCAGGGCTTCCTACGAGCAGTACTTC
V gene: TRBV7-8; clone size: -; D gene: TRBD1; J gene: TRBJ1-2; CDR3 protein: CASSLVTTGGHGYTF; CDR3 DNA: TGTGCCAGCAGCTTAGTGACAACAGGGGGCCATGGCTACACCTTC
V gene: TRBV29-1; clone size: -; D gene: TRBD1; J gene: TRBJ2-1; CDR3 protein: CSVELGQGYNEQFF; CDR3 DNA: TGCAGCGTTGAATTGGGACAGGGCTACAATGAGCAGTTCTTC
V gene: TRBV30; clone size: -; D gene: -; J gene: TRBJ2-6; CDR3 protein: CAWSEALQVSGANVLTF; CDR3 DNA: TGTGCCTGGAGTGAGGCCCTACAGGTCTCAGGGGCCAACGTCCTGACTTTC
V gene: TRBV11-1; clone size: -; D gene: TRBD1; J gene: TRBJ2-7; CDR3 protein: CASSQTQGNSYEQYF; CDR3 DNA: TGTGCCAGCAGCCAAACACAGGGGAACTCCTACGAGCAGTACTTC
V gene: TRBV25-1; clone size: -; D gene: -; J gene: TRBJ2-7; CDR3 protein: CASSEFNGGMYEQYF; CDR3 DNA: TGTGCCAGCAGTGAATTCAACGGGGGTATGTATGAGCAGTACTTC
V gene: TRBV20-1; clone size: -; D gene: -; J gene: TRBJ2-1; CDR3 protein: CSARRYNEQFF; CDR3 DNA: TGCAGTGCTAGGAGGTACAATGAGCAGTTCTTC
V gene: TRBV4-1; clone size: -; D gene: TRBD1; J gene: TRBJ2-7; CDR3 protein: CASSQDWGQGFNEQYF; CDR3 DNA: TGCGCCAGCAGCCAAGATTGGGGACAGGGTTTCAACGAGCAGTACTTC
V gene: TRBV5-1; clone size: -; D gene: TRBD2; J gene: TRBJ2-7; CDR3 protein: CASSSPRGDTYEQYF; CDR3 DNA: TGCGCCAGCAGCTCCCCGCGGGGGGATACCTACGAGCAGTACTTC
V gene: TRBV5-4; clone size: -; D gene: TRBD1; J gene: TRBJ1-6; CDR3 protein: CASSLAGTGGNSPLHF; CDR3 DNA: TGTGCCAGCAGCTTGGCCGGGACAGGGGGGAATTCACCCCTCCACTTT
V gene: TRBV18; clone size: -; D gene: -; J gene: TRBJ1-5; CDR3 protein: CASSPNQGQPHQPQHF; CDR3 DNA: TGTGCCAGCTCACCAAACCAGGGGCAACCTCATCAGCCCCAGCATTTT
V gene: TRBV7-9; clone size: -; D gene: TRBD2; J gene: TRBJ2-7; CDR3 protein: CASSARTSGISSYEQYF; CDR3 DNA: TGTGCCAGCAGCGCCCGGACTAGCGGCATCTCTTCCTACGAGCAGTACTTC
V gene: TRBV6-6; clone size: few; D gene: -; J gene: TRBJ1-5; CDR3 protein: CASGPGQNVQPQHF; CDR3 DNA: TGTGCCAGCGGTCCGGGACAAAACGTACAGCCCCAGCATTTT
V gene: TRBV4-1; clone size: few; D gene: TRBD1; J gene: TRBJ1-1; CDR3 protein: CASSQQGQWTEAFF; CDR3 DNA: TGCGCCAGCAGCCAACAGGGACAGTGGACTGAAGCTTTCTTT
V gene: TRBV5-1; clone size: -; D gene: TRBD1; J gene: TRBJ2-6; CDR3 protein: CASSLAGQGTSGANVLTF; CDR3 DNA: TGCGCCAGCAGCTTGGCGGGACAGGGGACCTCTGGGGCCAACGTCCTGACTTTC
V gene: TRBV6-5; clone size: -; D gene: -; J gene: TRBJ1-1; CDR3 protein: CASTNSRPWRFEAFF; CDR3 DNA: TGTGCCAGCACCAACTCGCGGCCCTGGCGCTTTGAAGCTTTCTTT
V gene: TRBV7-2; clone size: -; D gene: TRBD1; J gene: TRBJ2-7; CDR3 protein: CASSLQGAGSYEQYF; CDR3 DNA: TGTGCCAGCAGCTTGCAGGGGGCGGGTTCCTACGAGCAGTACTTC
V gene: TRBV5-1; clone size: -; D gene: TRBD1; J gene: TRBJ1-1; CDR3 protein: CASSSPLGQGRTEAFF; CDR3 DNA: TGCGCCAGCAGCTCACCTTTAGGACAGGGGAGGACTGAAGCTTTCTTT
V gene: TRBV27; clone size: -; D gene: -; J gene: TRBJ1-6; CDR3 protein: CASSPFPGLQAPSSYNSPLHF; CDR3 DNA: TGTGCCAGCAGTCCTTTCCCGGGACTCCAGGCCCCGAGCTCCTATAATTCACCCCTCCACTTT
V gene: TRBV4-3; clone size: -; D gene: -; J gene: TRBJ1-2; CDR3 protein: CASSRSTPGGFNGYTF; CDR3 DNA: TGCGCCAGCAGCCGATCAACTCCGGGGGGCTTTAATGGCTACACCTTC
V gene: TRBV18; clone size: -; D gene: TRBD1; J gene: TRBJ1-6; CDR3 protein: CASSPTGDRNSPLHF; CDR3 DNA: TGTGCCAGCTCACCTACAGGGGATAGAAATTCACCCCTCCACTTT
V gene: TRBV4-1; clone size: -; D gene: -; J gene: TRBJ2-3; CDR3 protein: CASSQDFGEGRDTQYF; CDR3 DNA: TGCGCCAGCAGCCAAGATTTCGGTGAAGGGAGAGATACGCAGTATTTT
V gene: TRBV11-2; clone size: few; D gene: TRBD2; J gene: TRBJ2-7; CDR3 protein: CASTLGLNYEQYF; CDR3 DNA: TGTGCCAGCACCCTGGGACTAAACTACGAGCAGTACTTC
V gene: TRBV18; clone size: -; D gene: -; J gene: TRBJ2-5; CDR3 protein: CASSPVPGPRGVQETQYF; CDR3 DNA: TGTGCCAGCTCACCAGTGCCTGGCCCCCGCGGGGTCCAAGAGACCCAGTACTTC
V gene: TRBV6-6; clone size: -; D gene: -; J gene: TRBJ1-1; CDR3 protein: CASSYSRQANTEAFF; CDR3 DNA: TGTGCCAGCAGTTACTCGAGACAGGCGAACACTGAAGCTTTCTTT
V gene: TRBV10-2; clone size: -; D gene: -; J gene: TRBJ2-1; CDR3 protein: CASMRGGPLDSYNEQFF; CDR3 DNA: TGCGCCAGCATGAGGGGGGGCCCCCTGGACTCCTACAATGAGCAGTTCTTC
V gene: TRBV7-9; clone size: -; D gene: -; J gene: TRBJ1-2; CDR3 protein: CASSLEAGANYGYTF; CDR3 DNA: TGTGCCAGCAGCTTAGAAGCGGGGGCTAACTATGGCTACACCTTC
V gene: TRBV6-1; clone size: -; D gene: -; J gene: TRBJ2-7; CDR3 protein: CASSARFYEQYF; CDR3 DNA: TGTGCCAGCAGTGCCAGGTTCTACGAGCAGTACTTC